One sample yielded the 14 T cell receptor beta chains listed below, sequenced in a study of shared clonotypes between healthy human individuals. CD45RO-negative CD8 cells positively selected for CCR7 made up the naive population, which excluded terminally differentiated effector memory CD45RA+ cells. Only in-frame clones appear in the TCRdb table, and some are missing; sequencing was by immunoSEQ multiplex PCR. The table records about 1.9 million clones, about 93% of them present only once. The sample consisted of naive CD8+ T cells from PBMCs. The receptors derive from a young man in good health. Some clones in this sample may be carry-over from other donors' samples.

J is TRBJ2-2 and V is TRBV27; tentatively, D is TRBD1 (6 bases). The germline CDR1 and CDR2 sequences are MNHEY and SMNVEV (reference sequence). Trimming removed 4 bases from V and 6 bases from J, with 15 bases in between. The CDR3 spans 15 residues. Here the CDR3 reads CASSSHGTNSGELFF. The CDR3 nucleotides read TGTGCCAGCAGTTCCCACGGGACAAATTCCGGGGAGCTGTTTTTT.

This clone occurred once. V usage is TRBV11-2 and J usage is TRBJ1-1; possibly TRBD1 for D (6 bases). V was cut by 8 bases and J by 4 bases, with 14 bases left in between. This CDR3 has 13 residues. Germline V gives CDR1 SGHAT, CDR2 FQNNGV. The CDR3 coding sequence is TGTGCCAGCCGGTCGGGGGCGGGCACTGAAGCTTTCTTT. It specifies CASRSGAGTEAFF.

V is TRBV28 and J is TRBJ1-4; tentatively, D is TRBD1 (5 bases). Germline CDR1 reads MDHEN; CDR2 reads SYDVKM. Deletions cut 5 bases from V and 5 bases from J, with 12 bases between. The CDR3 runs 14 residues. The CDR3 DNA sequence: TGTGCCAGCAGTCGGGACTGGGAAAATGAAAAACTGTTTTTT. Translated: CASSRDWENEKLFF.

There are a few counts of this clone. V gene TRBV11-2 combines with J gene TRBJ2-2; possible D gene TRBD2, 6 bases. CDR3 length equals 16 residues. V was cut by 3 bases and J by 5 bases, with 16 bases left in between. Germline values: CDR1 SGHAT, CDR2 FQNNGV. This CDR3 is CASSFRGTGITGELFF. The CDR3 DNA is TGTGCCAGCAGCTTCCGGGGGACCGGGATTACCGGGGAGCTGTTTTTT.

This chain uses TRBV7-5 with TRBJ1-1; the DNA was not used to check the table's D call, TRBD1. TRBV7-5 is classified as a pseudogene. The CDR3 is 14 amino acids. This chain's CDR3 is CASSPTVGATEAFF. Written as DNA, the CDR3 is TGTGCCAGCAGCCCTACGGTGGGGGCCACTGAAGCTTTCTTT.

The J gene is TRBJ2-5, the V gene TRBV9; 14 bases fit TRBD2. Trimming removed 3 bases from V and 4 bases from J; junction bases left unmatched: 8. This CDR3 region has 17 residues. CDR1 is SGDLS, CDR2 YYNGEE, per germline. The CDR3 protein is CASSDPGLAGEGETQYF. The CDR3 DNA follows: TGTGCCAGCAGCGATCCGGGACTAGCGGGAGAAGGAGAGACCCAGTACTTC.

V gene TRBV10-2 combines with J gene TRBJ1-1; no clear D. Germline values: CDR1 WSHSY, CDR2 SAAADI. This CDR3 has 12 amino acids. V dropped 4 bases and J dropped 1 base, with 4 bases sitting between them. CDR3 in DNA: TGCGCCAGCAGTGGGCCGAACACTGAAGCTTTCTTT. Translating it yields CASSGPNTEAFF.

The chain carries TRBV4-1 and TRBJ2-7; 7 bases line up with TRBD1. The CDR3 consists of 14 residues. V shed 5 bases and J 3 bases; nucleotides not matched to a gene: 7. Germline V gene lookup returns CDR1 MGHRA and CDR2 YSYEKL. The CDR3 loop reads CASSYNRGNYEQYF. The DNA for the CDR3 is TGCGCCAGCAGCTACAACAGGGGAAACTACGAGCAGTACTTC.

This chain links TRBV27 with TRBJ1-4; perhaps TRBD1 as D (5 bases). Trimming shortened V by 6 bases and J by 4 bases, and 15 bases separated the two germline ends. The CDR3 covers 15 residues. CDR1 MNHEY and CDR2 SMNVEV come from the germline V gene (reference sequence). CDR3 protein: CASRPGRGGNEKLFF. The CDR3 DNA is TGTGCCAGCAGACCCGGGAGGGGAGGTAATGAAAAACTGTTTTTT.

V is TRBV7-9 and J is TRBJ2-5, with D possibly being TRBD1 (5 bases). Germline loops: CDR1 SEHNR, CDR2 FQNEAQ (reference sequence). V dropped 2 bases and J dropped 5 bases, with 18 bases sitting between them. The CDR3 length is 16 residues. The CDR3 nucleotides read TGTGCCAGCAGCTTAATCCTCCGGTACCAGGGTGAGACCCAGTACTTC. As protein: CASSLILRYQGETQYF.

This clone appeared a single time. This chain uses TRBV7-9 with TRBJ1-2; D is perhaps TRBD1 (5 bases). Germline values: CDR1 SEHNR, CDR2 FQNEAQ (reference sequence). The CDR3 length is 13 residues. V was trimmed by 9 bases and J by 4 bases, leaving 15 bases between them. CDR3 protein: CASPPPGAYGYTF. For the CDR3, the DNA is TGTGCCAGTCCCCCGCCTGGGGCCTATGGCTACACCTTC.

The V gene is TRBV27, the J gene TRBJ2-1; D not certain. This CDR3 has 15 amino acids. Germline V lookup: CDR1 MNHEY, CDR2 SMNVEV (reference sequence). Deletions cut 6 bases from V and 7 bases from J, with 19 bases between. CDR3 sequence reads: CASRLGSWVGNEQFF. For the CDR3, the DNA is TGTGCCAGCAGGTTGGGCAGTTGGGTTGGGAATGAGCAGTTCTTC.

This clone was counted a few times. The chain links TRBV19 to TRBJ1-5; D remains ambiguous. This CDR3 is built from 13 residues. V lost 1 base and J 6 bases, leaving 7 bases between the germline ends. CDR1 is LNHDA and CDR2 is SQIVND in the germline V gene (reference sequence). CDR3 nucleotides: TGTGCCAGTAGTATAGGAGAGGCTCAGCCCCAGCATTTT. Residues: CASSIGEAQPQHF.

This clone has just one count. This chain uses TRBV19 with TRBJ2-2; the D gene is possibly TRBD2 (5 bases). Germline assignment: CDR1 LNHDA and CDR2 SQIVND (reference sequence). This CDR3 has 12 residues. V lost 6 bases, J lost 9 bases, and 11 bases lay in between. CDR3 amino acids: CASSLGVRELFF. The CDR3 nucleotides read TGTGCCAGTAGCTTGGGAGTTCGGGAGCTGTTTTTT.